This TCR beta chain came from a study of T cell responses to AZD1222 COVID-19 vaccine. Whole-study findings and limits: An increase in Spike-specific TCR breadth and depth was observed after two AZD1222 doses. The study reported that nearly half of spike-specific TCRs target unmutated variant regions.

V was pared by 6 bases and J by 9 bases, with 4 bases of the junction left unmatched. The CDR3 covers 13 residues. CDR1 and CDR2 from the germline V gene are MNHEY and SMNVEV (reference sequence). Clones were read by immunoSEQ multiplex PCR, and TCRdb kept only the in-frame ones, dropping some. The sample yields around 220,000 clones, around 94% seen once. Concerning this clone: Its cognate antigen is unknown.

The TCR originated in an adult who received the MenACWY meningococcal vaccine as a control. The source material was peripheral blood, sampled 28 days after the second dose of the MenACWY control vaccine. The chain uses TRBV27 and TRBJ2-1; 11 nucleotides line up with TRBD2. CDR3 residues: CASRLAGVPEQFF. CDR3 DNA: TGTGCCAGCAGACTAGCGGGAGTACCTGAGCAGTTCTTC.